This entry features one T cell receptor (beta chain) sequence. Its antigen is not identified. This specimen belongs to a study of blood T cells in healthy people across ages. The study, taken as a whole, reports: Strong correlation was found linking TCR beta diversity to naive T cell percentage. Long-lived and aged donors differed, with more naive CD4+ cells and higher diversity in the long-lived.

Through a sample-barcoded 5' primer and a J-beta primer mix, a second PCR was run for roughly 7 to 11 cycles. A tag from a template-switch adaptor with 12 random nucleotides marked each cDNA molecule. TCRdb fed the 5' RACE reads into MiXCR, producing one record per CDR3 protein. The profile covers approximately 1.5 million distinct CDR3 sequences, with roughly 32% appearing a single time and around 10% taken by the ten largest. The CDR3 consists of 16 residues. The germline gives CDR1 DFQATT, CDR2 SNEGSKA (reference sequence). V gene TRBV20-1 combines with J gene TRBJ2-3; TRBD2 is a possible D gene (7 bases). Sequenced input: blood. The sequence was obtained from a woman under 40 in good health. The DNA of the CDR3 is TGCAGCGCCGGGGGCGGGGGCACTTCTAGCACAGATACGCAGTATTTT. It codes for CSAGGGGTSSTDTQYF.